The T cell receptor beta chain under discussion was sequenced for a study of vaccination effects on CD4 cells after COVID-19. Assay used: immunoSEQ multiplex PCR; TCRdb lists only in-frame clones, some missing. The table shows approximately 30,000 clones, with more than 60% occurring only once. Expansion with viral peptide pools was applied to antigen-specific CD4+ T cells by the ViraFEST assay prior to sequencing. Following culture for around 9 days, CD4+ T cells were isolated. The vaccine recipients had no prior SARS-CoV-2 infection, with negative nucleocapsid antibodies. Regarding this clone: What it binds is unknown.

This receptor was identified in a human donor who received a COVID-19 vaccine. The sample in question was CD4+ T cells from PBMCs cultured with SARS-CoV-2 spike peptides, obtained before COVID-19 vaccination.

In nucleotides, the CDR3 is TGCAGCGTTGGGCTAGCGGGAGCTTACAATGAGCAGTTCTTC. It encodes CSVGLAGAYNEQFF. The V and J genes are TRBV29-1 and TRBJ2-1, with TRBD2 matching 10 bases. With V trimmed by 4 bases and J by 4 bases, 4 bases remained unmatched. Germline-derived CDR1 and CDR2 are SQVTM and ANQGSEA. The CDR3 has 14 residues.